These 28 T cell receptor beta chains share one sample of origin, sequenced in a study of blood T cell repertoires in COVID-19. Some clones are missing from TCRdb's copy, which holds only in-frame ones; the method was immunoSEQ multiplex PCR. There are about 140,000 clones in the sample; 84% occur only once, and about 8% lies in the top ten. Sequencing used peripheral blood. The receptors come from a human donor in a cohort sampled during active COVID-19.

J is TRBJ2-5 and V is TRBV5-4; 12 bases align to TRBD1. The trim removed 5 bases at V and 5 bases at J, leaving 10 bases unmatched. CDR3 length: 16 residues. CDR1 and CDR2 (germline): SGHNT, YYREEE (reference sequence). This CDR3 reads CASRYTGTGGVETQYF. The DNA of the CDR3 is TGTGCCAGCAGATATACCGGGACAGGGGGCGTGGAGACCCAGTACTTC. Combining the CDR3 with reference TRBV5-4 and TRBJ2-5 gives the whole variable domain ETGVTQSPTHLIKTRGQQVTLRCSSQSGHNTVSWYQQALGQGPQFIFQYYREEENGRGNFPPRFSGLQFPNYSSELNVNALELDDSALYLCASRYTGTGGVETQYFGPGTRLLVL.

The rearrangement uses TRBV5-4 and TRBJ1-1, with 8 bases fitting TRBD1. V shed 4 bases, J shed 6 bases, and the junction held 8 bases outside the gene matches. Germline CDR1 reads SGHNT; CDR2 reads YYREEE (reference sequence). The CDR3 is 14 amino acids. The CDR3 DNA reads TGTGCCAGCAGCCAAACAGGGGGTGCCCCTGAAGCTTTCTTT. This translates into CASSQTGGAPEAFF. Full variable domain (missing parts from reference TRBV5-4 and TRBJ1-1): ETGVTQSPTHLIKTRGQQVTLRCSSQSGHNTVSWYQQALGQGPQFIFQYYREEENGRGNFPPRFSGLQFPNYSSELNVNALELDDSALYLCASSQTGGAPEAFFGQGTRLTVV.

The V call is TRBV6-5, the J call TRBJ2-7, with D unclear. Germline V gives CDR1 MNHEY, CDR2 SVGAGI. Trimming left V 6 bases short and J 5 bases short, with 8 bases between. This CDR3 contains 11 residues. CDR3 loop: CASSRVDEQYF. The CDR3 region has the DNA TGTGCCAGCAGCCGAGTCGACGAGCAGTACTTC.

This clone has only one observation. V usage is TRBV14 and J usage is TRBJ2-1, with 7 bases fitting TRBD1. This CDR3 is 16 amino acids long. Per the germline V gene, CDR1 is SGHDN and CDR2 is FVKESK. With 1 base clipped from V and 2 bases from J, the junction kept 5 bases outside the gene matches. The CDR3 DNA is TGTGCCAGCAGCCAAGCCGGACAGGTGACCTACAATGAGCAGTTCTTC. It encodes CASSQAGQVTYNEQFF.

The J gene is TRBJ2-7, the V gene TRBV5-5; the match to TRBD2 covers 13 bases. Germline CDR1 reads SGHKS; CDR2 reads YYEKEE (reference sequence). This CDR3 has 15 amino acids. The V segment lost 9 bases and the J segment 5 bases; nucleotides outside the gene matches: 11. The DNA for the CDR3 is TGTGCCACAAAGACTAGCGGGGGGTTGACAAACGAGCAGTACTTC. Translating gives CATKTSGGLTNEQYF.

The CDR3 sequence is CASSQGASSYEQYF. The CDR3 DNA is TGTGCCAGCAGCCAAGGGGCCAGTTCCTACGAGCAGTACTTC. This chain connects TRBV3-1 (or the pseudogene TRBV3-2) to TRBJ2-7; unclear D gene. The CDR3 runs to 14 residues. V was shortened by 1 base and J by 1 base, with 8 bases between the two germline ends. Per germline, CDR1 LGHDT and CDR2 YNNKEL (reference sequence).

V usage is TRBV21-1 and J usage is TRBJ2-5; the table's D call, TRBD1, has no DNA check behind it. TRBV21-1 is a pseudogene locus. The length of the CDR3 is 16 residues. The CDR3 nucleotides read TGTGCCAGCAGCCTAAGTCGACATAGAATGGCACAGACCCAGTACTTC. It is translated as CASSLSRHRMAQTQYF.

The rearrangement uses TRBV5-4 and TRBJ2-5; 11 bases are a match to TRBD2. In germline, CDR1 is SGHNT, CDR2 YYREEE (reference sequence). The length of the CDR3 is 17 residues. Trimming took 0 bases from V and 2 from J; bases not matched to a gene: 6. CDR3 sequence reads: CASSLEVASGGQETQYF. CDR3 coding DNA: TGTGCCAGCAGCTTGGAGGTTGCTAGCGGGGGGCAAGAGACCCAGTACTTC. Full variable domain (missing parts from reference TRBV5-4 and TRBJ2-5): ETGVTQSPTHLIKTRGQQVTLRCSSQSGHNTVSWYQQALGQGPQFIFQYYREEENGRGNFPPRFSGLQFPNYSSELNVNALELDDSALYLCASSLEVASGGQETQYFGPGTRLLVL.

The gene calls are TRBV5-4 and TRBJ2-1, with 13 bases lining up with TRBD2. Per the germline V gene, CDR1 is SGHNT and CDR2 is YYREEE (reference sequence). This CDR3 is built from 15 residues. V was pared by 5 bases and J by 3 bases, with 2 bases of the junction left unmatched. CDR3 region: CASSRTSGGYNEQFF. The CDR3 DNA sequence: TGTGCCAGCAGTCGGACTAGCGGGGGCTACAATGAGCAGTTCTTC.

The chain joins TRBV7-2 to TRBJ2-7, with D possibly TRBD1 on 6 matching bases. The CDR3 has 17 residues. The V gene's germline CDR1 is SGHTA and CDR2 FQGNSA. Trimming pared 6 bases from V and 2 bases from J, leaving 23 bases between. The CDR3 DNA is TGTGCCAGCAGTCGCCAAGCCCAGGGGAGTACCACCTACGAGCAGTACTTC. Amino acids: CASSRQAQGSTTYEQYF.

The chain links TRBV28 to TRBJ2-7; no clear D gene. The CDR3 consists of 12 residues. The germline gives CDR1 MDHEN, CDR2 SYDVKM. Trimming removed 2 bases from V and 3 bases from J, with 5 bases in between. This CDR3 reads CASSLVLYEQYF. The DNA for the CDR3 is TGTGCCAGCAGTTTAGTCCTCTACGAGCAGTACTTC.

The chain has TRBV5-1 and TRBJ1-4; tentatively, D is TRBD1 (5 bases). Trimming pared 4 bases from V and 4 bases from J, leaving 11 bases between. This CDR3 region has 14 residues. CDR1 is SGHRS, CDR2 YFSETQ, per germline. The DNA of the CDR3 is TGCGCCAGCAGCGCGGACGGACATAATGAAAAACTGTTTTTT. Translated: CASSADGHNEKLFF. Full variable domain (remainder filled in from reference TRBV5-1 and TRBJ1-4): KAGVTQTPRYLIKTRGQQVTLSCSPISGHRSVSWYQQTPGQGLQFLFEYFSETQRNKGNFPGRFSGRQFSNSRSEMNVSTLELGDSALYLCASSADGHNEKLFFGSGTQLSVL.

The chain employs TRBV7-9 and TRBJ1-4, with a weak D call TRBD1 (5 bases). The CDR3 sequence is 16 residues long. Trimming pared 5 bases from V and 4 bases from J, leaving 17 bases between. CDR1 and CDR2 (germline): SEHNR, FQNEAQ (reference sequence). In DNA, the CDR3 is TGTGCCAGCAGCCGCAGGGCCGGTCCCGATAATGAAAAACTGTTTTTT. It translates to CASSRRAGPDNEKLFF.

Comment on this clone: The same CDR3 also results from other DNA sequences found in this sample. The gene calls are TRBV5-1 and TRBJ2-5; TRBD2 agrees at 15 bases. The germline V gene encodes CDR1 SGHRS and CDR2 YFSETQ. The CDR3 covers 16 residues. The V gene end was trimmed by 4 bases and the J gene end by 2 bases; junction bases not matched to a gene: 3. The CDR3 coding sequence is TGCGCCAGCAGCCTCGGACTAGCGGGGGGGCAAGAGACCCAGTACTTC. Protein: CASSLGLAGGQETQYF.

J is TRBJ1-6 and V is TRBV28, with D tentatively TRBD1 (6 bases). The germline V gene encodes CDR1 MDHEN and CDR2 SYDVKM. V was trimmed by 6 bases and J by 9 bases, leaving 18 bases between them. This CDR3 has 15 amino acids. The CDR3: CASSLITGLGSPLHF. DNA of the CDR3: TGTGCCAGCAGCCTTATTACAGGGTTGGGTTCACCCCTCCACTTT.

Only a few counts were recorded for this clone. V gene TRBV6-6 combines with J gene TRBJ1-3; 9 positions match TRBD1. Looked up from germline, CDR1 is MNHNY and CDR2 is SVGAGI (reference sequence). V trimming: 6 bases; J trimming: 0 bases; junction bases outside the gene matches: 6. CDR3 length equals 16 residues. The CDR3 DNA follows: TGTGCCAGCAGCCCGGGGACAGGGCGCTCTGGAAACACCATATATTTT. Translation: CASSPGTGRSGNTIYF.

The genes are TRBV9 and TRBJ1-2; the match to TRBD1 covers 7 bases. Trimming at V came to 3 bases and at J to 4 bases, leaving 3 bases not matched to a gene. Germline V lookup: CDR1 SGDLS, CDR2 YYNGEE. CDR3 size: 13 residues. Written as DNA, the CDR3 is TGTGCCAGCAGCGGCAGGGGGAGCTATGGCTACACCTTC. It yields the protein CASSGRGSYGYTF. The full variable domain, in which reference TRBV9 and TRBJ1-2 provide the parts outside the CDR3, is DSGVTQTPKHLITATGQRVTLRCSPRSGDLSVYWYQQSLDQGLQFLIQYYNGEERAKGNILERFSAQQFPDLHSELNLSSLELGDSALYFCASSGRGSYGYTFGSGTRLTVV.

This chain uses TRBV5-1 with TRBJ1-2; the match to TRBD1 covers 9 bases. The V and J ends lost 1 base and 7 bases, in that order; junction bases with no gene match: 11. Germline V CDR1 and CDR2: SGHRS, YFSETQ. The CDR3 sequence is 16 residues long. As DNA, the CDR3 is TGCGCCAGCAGCTTGCAAGGACAGGGGAATCGCTCTGGCTACACCTTC. Protein: CASSLQGQGNRSGYTF.

The gene calls are TRBV9 and TRBJ1-2; the D is unclear. The germline CDR1 and CDR2 sequences are SGDLS and YYNGEE. CDR3 size: 15 residues. V was pared by 0 bases and J by 7 bases, with 16 bases between. CDR3 in DNA: TGTGCCAGCAGCGTAGCTACGGAGGCTTTGTCTGGCTACACCTTC. This translates into CASSVATEALSGYTF. The full variable domain, rest sourced from reference TRBV9 and TRBJ1-2, is DSGVTQTPKHLITATGQRVTLRCSPRSGDLSVYWYQQSLDQGLQFLIQYYNGEERAKGNILERFSAQQFPDLHSELNLSSLELGDSALYFCASSVATEALSGYTFGSGTRLTVV.

The chain links TRBV5-1 to TRBJ1-4; 9 bases line up with TRBD1. This CDR3 contains 16 residues. The germline gives CDR1 SGHRS, CDR2 YFSETQ. The J segment lost 7 bases and the V segment lost 4 bases, leaving 11 bases of the junction unmatched. The CDR3 DNA reads as TGCGCCAGCAGCCTGAATACAGGGGGCTTAAGTGAAAAACTGTTTTTT. It yields the protein CASSLNTGGLSEKLFF.

This clone was detected once. The same CDR3 is also encoded by other DNA sequences in this sample. The chain has TRBV5-1 and TRBJ2-7; D is perhaps TRBD1 (6 bases). Trimming removed 3 bases from V and 2 bases from J, with 9 bases in between. This CDR3 region has 13 residues. Germline assignment: CDR1 SGHRS and CDR2 YFSETQ. The CDR3 loop reads CASSSQGTYEQYF. CDR3 nucleotides: TGCGCCAGCAGCTCACAGGGAACCTACGAGCAGTACTTC.

This clone showed up many times. DNA for the CDR3: TGTGCCAGCAGCTTTGGCCGGGGGGACACCGGGGAGCTGTTTTTT. Its protein is CASSFGRGDTGELFF. V usage is TRBV11-2 and J usage is TRBJ2-2; 7 nucleotides agree with TRBD2. Germline loops: CDR1 SGHAT, CDR2 FQNNGV. V was clipped by 3 bases and J by 3 bases; unmatched bases: 4. The CDR3 runs to 15 residues.

The CDR3 loop reads CASSSWGQGTDTQYF. The CDR3 region has the DNA TGTGCCAGCAGCTCGTGGGGACAGGGCACAGATACGCAGTATTTT. V gene TRBV7-2 combines with J gene TRBJ2-3; the match to TRBD1 covers 8 bases. Germline V gives CDR1 SGHTA, CDR2 FQGNSA. With 4 bases clipped from V and 1 base from J, the junction kept 4 bases outside the gene matches. This CDR3 has 15 residues.

CDR3 protein: CASSQASGARSGELFF. The DNA for the CDR3 is TGTGCCAGCAGCCAAGCTAGCGGGGCGAGGTCCGGGGAGCTGTTTTTT. V usage is TRBV4-2 and J usage is TRBJ2-2, with TRBD2 identical over 9 bases. The germline V gene encodes CDR1 LGHNA and CDR2 YNFKEQ. This CDR3 region has 16 residues. V gave up 1 base and J gave up 6 bases; unmatched junction bases: 6.

The gene calls are TRBV3-1 (or the pseudogene TRBV3-2) and TRBJ2-3; 7 bases are a match to TRBD1. CDR1 and CDR2 (germline): LGHDT, YNNKEL (reference sequence). The CDR3 loop spans 15 amino acids. V lost 3 bases to trimming and J lost 2 bases; unmatched junction nucleotides: 5. The CDR3 region has the DNA TGTGCCAGCAGCCAGGCCAGGGGGTTCACAGATACGCAGTATTTT. Translated: CASSQARGFTDTQYF.

V is TRBV5-1 and J is TRBJ2-1, with TRBD2 matching 8 bases. CDR1 is SGHRS and CDR2 is YFSETQ in the germline V gene. Trimming cost V 4 bases and J 4 bases; bases outside gene matches: 4. The CDR3 loop spans 14 amino acids. The DNA for the CDR3 is TGCGCCAGCAGCGCCTTAGCGGGGTACAATGAGCAGTTCTTC. Translated: CASSALAGYNEQFF.

This sequence joins TRBV4-2 and TRBJ2-1; TRBD2 matches 12 bases. V lost 5 bases to trimming and J lost 6 bases; unmatched junction nucleotides: 5. Germline V gives CDR1 LGHNA, CDR2 YNFKEQ. The CDR3 spans 15 residues. The CDR3 loop reads CASSEGLAGSNEQFF. Here the CDR3 DNA reads TGTGCCAGCAGCGAAGGACTAGCGGGGTCCAATGAGCAGTTCTTC.

As concerns this clone: The junction and the germline gene differ at one end; a read error may be behind it. The chain is built from TRBV20-1 and TRBJ2-5; the D is unclear. The CDR3 totals 12 residues. CDR1 and CDR2 from the germline V gene are DFQATT and SNEGSKA (reference sequence). The CDR3 sequence: CSASANQESQYF. The CDR3 DNA sequence: TGCAGTGCTAGTGCAAATCAAGAGAGCCAGTACTTC.